This TCR beta chain was captured in a study of CD8 T cells in Susac syndrome. RNA was extracted with the RNeasy kit, and a quantity of 0.5 to 1 ug was reverse transcribed using random hexamers. immunoSEQ multiplex PCR amplified TCR beta CDR3 across 54 Vbeta, 13 Jbeta. Using its own MiXCR run on the immunoSEQ multiplex PCR reads, TCRdb lists one record per CDR3 protein. The sample shows around 300,000 distinct CDR3 sequences, almost 85% of them seen only once. CD8+ and CD4+ T cells circulating in blood were sequenced for TCR beta. TEMRA cells were FACS-enriched, and CD8+ and CD4+ T cells were isolated negatively. Turning to this clonotype: A much larger clone lies one base from this, so it may be a read error.

V was shortened by 0 bases and J by 1 base, with 3 bases between the two germline ends. CDR3 length: 13 amino acids. The germline gives CDR1 MDHEN, CDR2 SYDVKM. The source of this sequence is a human donor with multiple sclerosis. Specimen: CD8+ T cells from PBMCs. The chain combines TRBV28 with TRBJ1-1; the D is unclear. CDR3 DNA sequence: TGTGCCAGCAGTTTATGGGGGAACACTGAAGCTTTCTTT. It encodes CASSLWGNTEAFF.